This T cell receptor beta chain appears in the sequencing data of a study of beta chain features in type 1 diabetes. This CDR3 has 10 residues. V was pared by 3 bases and J by 8 bases, with 7 bases between. Germline loops: CDR1 DFQATT, CDR2 SNEGSKA (reference sequence). Isolated RNA was reverse transcribed in full, so expressed TCRB transcripts were sequenced. Sequenced by immunoSEQ multiplex PCR; TCRdb stores in-frame clones only, minus some. The table lists nearly 350,000 clones, approximately 10% of them singletons. Study outcomes and limitations: Small HLA sub-analyses could not settle whether HLA shapes TCRB rearrangement. Among patients with Type 1 diabetes, TCRB CDR3s were moderately but significantly shorter in every one of the four CD4+ subsets.

This clone was picked up a small number of times. Its antigen is not known. The sample has other DNA sequences that encode this CDR3 too. This TCR came from a young man with type 1 diabetes. Sequencing used central memory CD4+ T cells from blood. The gene calls are TRBV20-1 and TRBJ1-1; D unresolved. The CDR3 nucleotides read TGCAGTGCTAGCACAATAGAAGCTTTCTTT. Its protein product is CSASTIEAFF.